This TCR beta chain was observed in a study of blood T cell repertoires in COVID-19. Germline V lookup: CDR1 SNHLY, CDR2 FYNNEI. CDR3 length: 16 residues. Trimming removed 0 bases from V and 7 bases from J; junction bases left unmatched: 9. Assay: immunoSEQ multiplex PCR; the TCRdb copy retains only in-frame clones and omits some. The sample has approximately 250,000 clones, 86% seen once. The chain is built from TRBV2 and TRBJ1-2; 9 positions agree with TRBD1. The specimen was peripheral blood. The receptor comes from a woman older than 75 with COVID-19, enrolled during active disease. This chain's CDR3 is CASSEAARTGEAGYTF. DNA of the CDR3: TGTGCCAGCAGTGAAGCGGCCCGGACAGGGGAAGCTGGCTACACCTTC.